The 3 T cell receptor beta chains below were found in one sample sequenced in a study of T-cell reconstitution after alpha-beta-depleted transplantation in children. The TCRbeta library was prepared with unique molecular identifiers. TCRdb itself ran the PCR reads through MiXCR, one entry per CDR3 protein. The sample has 300,000 to 350,000 distinct CDR3 sequences, around 15% seen once. Source: PBMCs, mostly from graft donor cells, taken 360 days after TCRalphabeta/CD19-depleted stem cell transplant. Receptor source: a male patient between 2 and 10 years old who had a stem cell transplant for acute lymphoblastic leukemia, so the T cells may come from the graft donor.

There are many counts of this clonotype. V usage is TRBV12-3 or TRBV12-4 and J usage is TRBJ2-2; D might be TRBD1 (6 bases). The V end lost 2 bases, the J end lost 4 bases, and 11 bases lay between the germline ends. The CDR3 runs 15 residues. In DNA form, the CDR3 reads TGTGCCAGCAGTTTAAGGGACATGGGCACCGGGGAGCTGTTTTTT. Its translation is CASSLRDMGTGELFF.

The sample holds a few counts of this clonotype. This sequence joins TRBV4-3 and TRBJ2-2; D might be TRBD1 or TRBD2, each matching 5 bases. The CDR3 spans 14 residues. CDR1 and CDR2 from the germline V gene are LGHNA and YSLEER. Trimming removed 1 base from V and 6 bases from J, with 9 bases in between. The CDR3 spells CASSQVGGAGELFF. The CDR3 DNA follows: TGCGCCAGCAGCCAAGTTGGGGGAGCCGGGGAGCTGTTTTTT.

This clonotype was observed at least ten times. The chain carries TRBV29-1 and TRBJ2-3; D is undetermined. CDR3 length: 15 amino acids. Germline V gene lookup returns CDR1 SQVTM and CDR2 ANQGSEA. The V and J ends lost 7 bases and 2 bases respectively, with 19 bases between them. The CDR3 bases are TGCAGCGCCCGCCTAGTCAAGCACCCCACAGATACGCAGTATTTT. Encoded protein: CSARLVKHPTDTQYF.